This TCR beta chain was captured by sequencing in a study of T cell repertoires in cytomegalovirus infection. Across the whole study: TCR beta signatures that were public indicated CMV infection and matching HLA type.

The CDR3 has 15 residues. The V end was cut by 1 base, the J end by 6 bases, with 14 bases between. Germline CDR1 reads SGHTA; CDR2 reads FQGNSA. Study outcomes and limitations: Clonotype analysis showed dominance of the ex vivo response by HLA-C-restricted CMV-specific TCR beta clonotypes. Identification of carriers of CMV plus the relevant HLA was performed using cumulative public TCR beta family frequency.

This clonotype was seen ten or more times. The antigen remains undetermined. TCRdb analysed the reads with MiXCR anew, one entry per CDR3 protein. The sample records 250,000 or so distinct CDR3 sequences, around an eighth being singletons. The source of this sequence is a human donor in good health (CMV status not recorded). Some clones in this sample may be carry-over from other donors' samples. The specimen was PBMCs. The chain recombines TRBV7-2 with TRBJ2-3; D is perhaps TRBD2 (5 bases). CDR3 loop: CASSLGGALGDTQYF. The CDR3 nucleotides are TGTGCCAGCAGCTTAGGGGGAGCCCTGGGTGATACGCAGTATTTT.